Presented here are 6 T cell receptor beta chains from one specimen sequenced in a study of cytomegalovirus exposure and HLA in healthy donors. The PCR contained 60 Vbeta and 13 Jbeta primers. Using immunoSEQ multiplex PCR, the repertoire was profiled, and TCRdb retains in-frame clones only, with some absent. The repertoire includes hundreds of thousands of clones, about 89% of them detected once, and around 1% sits in the top ten. Sequences were obtained from PBMCs. The receptors were sampled from a woman younger than 30 in good health and CMV-seronegative.

V is TRBV7-2 and J is TRBJ1-5; 7 bases line up with TRBD1. The CDR3 covers 15 residues. Germline values: CDR1 SGHTA, CDR2 FQGNSA. The V and J ends lost 6 bases and 6 bases, in that order; junction bases with no gene match: 11. The CDR3 region is CASSHRGGLGQPQHF. In DNA, the CDR3 is TGTGCCAGCAGTCACAGGGGTGGGTTGGGTCAGCCCCAGCATTTT.

V usage is TRBV19 and J usage is TRBJ2-3; 7 bases match TRBD2. Trimming took 6 bases from V and 4 from J; bases not matched to a gene: 10. Germline V gene lookup returns CDR1 LNHDA and CDR2 SQIVND (reference sequence). The CDR3 is 15 residues long. The CDR3 DNA reads TGTGCCAGTAGGTCGTGGGAGGGGAGGGCAGATACGCAGTATTTT. This gives the protein CASRSWEGRADTQYF.

In the case of this clone: Sequence at one end of the junction differs from germline and may be a read error. V and J are TRBV6-1 and TRBJ2-7; no reliable D call. The CDR3 consists of 12 residues. CDR1 is MNHNS, CDR2 SASEGT, per germline. In DNA form, the CDR3 reads TGTACCAGCAGTGGGCGACTCTACGAGCAGTACTTC. This sequence encodes CTSSGRLYEQYF.

The J gene is TRBJ1-5, the V gene TRBV6-1; TRBD1 might be the D (6 bases). The germline gives CDR1 MNHNS, CDR2 SASEGT. Trimming shortened V by 4 bases and J by 5 bases, and 12 bases separated the two germline ends. The CDR3 runs to 14 residues. The CDR3 DNA reads TGTGCCAGCAGTGGGGGGCAGGGATATCAGCCCCAGCATTTT. This sequence encodes CASSGGQGYQPQHF.

This chain's CDR3 is CASSLMARRENTEAFF. For the CDR3, the DNA is TGTGCCAGCAGCTTGATGGCCCGACGGGAGAACACTGAAGCTTTCTTT. The gene calls are TRBV7-2 and TRBJ1-1, with no clear D. Germline V gene lookup returns CDR1 SGHTA and CDR2 FQGNSA. The CDR3 has 16 amino acids. Trimming left V 3 bases short and J 1 base short, with 15 bases between.

V gene TRBV30 combines with J gene TRBJ1-5; D remains unclear. The germline V gene has CDR1 GTSNPN and CDR2 SVGIG (reference sequence). V dropped 0 bases and J dropped 1 base, with 7 bases sitting between them. CDR3 length: 14 amino acids. The CDR3 bases are TGTGCCTGGAGTGTACGGAGGAGCAATCAGCCCCAGCATTTT. Encoded protein: CAWSVRRSNQPQHF.